These 7 T cell receptor beta chains share one sample of origin, sequenced in a study of cytomegalovirus exposure and HLA in healthy donors (dated by TCRdb to about 2017). The protocol used for the library was the immunoSEQ multiplex PCR assay. For the multiplex PCR, a mixture combining 60 forward primers for TCR Vbeta segments and 13 reverse primers for TCR Jbeta segments was used. The clones in this table, taken by TCRdb from immuneACCESS, are in-frame only. Not every clone is retained; where verified, under half of the shortfall comes from an unresolved V gene, and the cause of the rest is unknown. The sample data list 90,000 to 110,000 clones, and approximately 84% of these were observed just once. Roughly 5% of the sample is taken by the ten largest. The sample comprised PBMCs. All receptors come from a male donor in good health and CMV-seronegative.

The V and J genes are TRBV25-1 and TRBJ2-7; weak D call: TRBD2 (6 bases). V shed 2 bases and J shed 3 bases, with 11 bases lying between them. The germline gives CDR1 MGHDK, CDR2 SYGVNS. This CDR3 spans 14 amino acids. CDR3 sequence reads: CASSEGGSYYEQYF. CDR3 bases: TGTGCCAGCAGTGAAGGGGGGAGTTACTACGAGCAGTACTTC.

The V and J genes are TRBV27 and TRBJ2-5, with D possibly matching TRBD2 (7 bases). Per the germline V gene, CDR1 is MNHEY and CDR2 is SMNVEV (reference sequence). V was pared by 2 bases and J by 5 bases, with 12 bases between. The CDR3 extends over 14 amino acids. The CDR3 nucleotides read TGTGCCAGCAGTTTAGCGGGGGCCCTGGAGACCCAGTACTTC. Translated, it gives CASSLAGALETQYF.

The V call is TRBV14, the J call TRBJ2-2; D is ambiguous. The V gene's germline CDR1 is SGHDN and CDR2 FVKESK. This CDR3 is 15 amino acids long. Trimming took 4 bases from V and 5 from J, leaving 14 bases between them. The CDR3: CASSPLLRKTGELFF. As DNA, the CDR3 is TGTGCCAGCAGCCCACTACTAAGGAAGACCGGGGAGCTGTTTTTT.

J is TRBJ1-1 and V is TRBV5-6, with D uncertain. CDR3 size: 15 residues. The germline gives CDR1 SGHDT, CDR2 YYEEEE. Trimming left V 4 bases short and J 8 bases short, with 21 bases between. CDR3: CASSPGVEHLTEAFF. The CDR3 DNA reads TGTGCCAGCAGCCCCGGGGTCGAGCACTTGACGGAAGCTTTCTTT.

This chain uses TRBV5-1 with TRBJ2-3; 13 bases line up with TRBD2. CDR1 and CDR2 from the germline V gene are SGHRS and YFSETQ. Unmatched junction bases numbered 6, after V lost 4 bases and J lost 4 bases. This CDR3 comprises 16 residues. The CDR3 DNA sequence: TGCGCCAGCAGCCTCGGGACTAGCGGGATAGCAGATACGCAGTATTTT. Translated, it gives CASSLGTSGIADTQYF.

V usage is TRBV7-3 and J usage is TRBJ2-1; D is undetermined. Germline-derived CDR1 and CDR2 are SGHTA and FQGTGA. This CDR3 has 13 amino acids. The V and J ends lost 1 base and 5 bases respectively, with 6 bases between them. The CDR3 nucleotides read TGTGCCAGCAGCTTAAGTAGCAACAATGAGCAGTTCTTC. It encodes CASSLSSNNEQFF.

The gene calls are TRBV5-6 and TRBJ1-2; TRBD1 matches 8 bases. The CDR3 has 14 amino acids. V shed 0 bases and J 8 bases; nucleotides not matched to a gene: 6. The germline gives CDR1 SGHDT, CDR2 YYEEEE. This chain's CDR3 is CASSLETGGRGYTF. For the CDR3, the DNA is TGTGCCAGCAGCTTGGAAACAGGGGGTCGGGGCTACACCTTC.